Below are 2 T cell receptor beta chains sequenced from a single sample in a study of cytomegalovirus exposure and HLA in healthy donors. PCR amplification relied on 60 Vbeta primers (plus 13 Jbeta primers). Assay: immunoSEQ multiplex PCR; the TCRdb copy retains only in-frame clones and omits some. Among about 76,000 clones listed, 73% were seen once. The sequenced sample was PBMCs. The source is a woman between 40 and 55 years old in good health and CMV-seropositive.

V gene TRBV4-1 combines with J gene TRBJ2-7, with D possibly TRBD1 on 5 matching bases. Trimming cost V 1 base and J 7 bases, with 23 bases left between them. The CDR3 consists of 17 residues. Germline V gene lookup returns CDR1 MGHRA and CDR2 YSYEKL. DNA of the CDR3: TGCGCCAGCAGCCAAGGGGTTCAGACAGAAACGTTGCGGGAGCAGTACTTC. Translation gives CASSQGVQTETLREQYF.

This clone has just one count. The chain carries TRBV5-1 and TRBJ2-2, with TRBD2 matching over 10 bases. Germline lookup yields CDR1 SGHRS and CDR2 YFSETQ. The CDR3 has 16 residues. J gave up 6 bases and V 2 bases, and 7 bases lay outside the gene matches. Here the CDR3 DNA reads TGCGCCAGCAGCTTTACTCTAGCGGGAGCAGCCGGGGAGCTGTTTTTT. This sequence encodes CASSFTLAGAAGELFF.